The 18 T cell receptor beta chains reported below all come from one sample, sequenced in a study of control samples from healthy donors and cancer patients. Profiling relied on immunoSEQ multiplex PCR, and the TCRdb table lists in-frame clones only, not all of them. The data hold 30,000 to 35,000 clones, with around 87% observed a single time. The sequenced sample consisted of PBMCs. The receptors stem from a woman in her 40s with lung cancer.

The rearrangement joins TRBV9 to TRBJ2-5, with D maybe TRBD2 (6 bases). Germline CDR1 is SGDLS and CDR2 is YYNGEE. V gave up 0 bases and J gave up 5 bases, with 11 bases separating them. The CDR3 has 14 residues. CDR3 nucleotide sequence: TGTGCCAGCAGCGTAGGGCGGGGTTGGGAGACCCAGTACTTC. This translates into CASSVGRGWETQYF.

This chain connects TRBV5-5 to TRBJ1-4; tentative D call: TRBD1 (6 bases). The germline V gene has CDR1 SGHKS and CDR2 YYEKEE (reference sequence). V dropped 4 bases and J dropped 7 bases, with 14 bases sitting between them. The CDR3 runs 14 residues. In nucleotides, the CDR3 is TGTGCCAGCAGCAACAGGGAGGAGGGTGAAAAACTGTTTTTT. As protein: CASSNREEGEKLFF.

In its sample, this clone was seen a few times. J is TRBJ1-2 and V is TRBV5-6; D remains ambiguous. The CDR3 runs to 12 residues. Germline lookup yields CDR1 SGHDT and CDR2 YYEEEE. Trimming removed 0 bases from V and 8 bases from J, with 8 bases in between. The CDR3 reads CASSLGSGGYTF. The CDR3 DNA sequence: TGTGCCAGCAGCTTGGGGTCGGGAGGCTACACCTTC.

The chain combines TRBV5-1 with TRBJ1-2, with D perhaps matching TRBD1 (5 bases). Trimming pared 1 base from V and 4 bases from J, leaving 8 bases between. The CDR3 extends over 13 amino acids. CDR1 and CDR2 from the germline V gene are SGHRS and YFSETQ. For the CDR3, the DNA is TGCGCCAGCAGCTTGTCAGGGATCTATGGCTACACCTTC. Translating gives CASSLSGIYGYTF.

The chain uses TRBV7-8 and TRBJ1-5, with unresolved D. The CDR3 totals 14 residues. V was trimmed by 3 bases and J by 5 bases, leaving 11 bases between them. CDR1 and CDR2 (germline): SGHVS, FQNEAQ. The CDR3 sequence: CASSFNGEDQPQHF. The CDR3 region has the DNA TGTGCCAGCAGCTTTAATGGGGAAGATCAGCCCCAGCATTTT.

The chain is built from TRBV2 and TRBJ1-1; unclear D gene. The V and J ends lost 6 bases and 1 base respectively, with 12 bases between them. There are 14 residues in the CDR3. Germline lookup yields CDR1 SNHLY and CDR2 FYNNEI. CDR3 in amino acids: CASSVIQQNTEAFF. For the CDR3, the DNA is TGTGCCAGCAGCGTTATTCAGCAGAACACTGAAGCTTTCTTT.

V and J are TRBV6-2 or TRBV6-3 and TRBJ2-5; a possible D gene is TRBD2 (6 bases). Trimming removed 4 bases at V and 0 bases at J, with 6 bases between. Germline V gene sequence: CDR1 MNHEY, CDR2 SVGEGT. The CDR3 consists of 13 residues. The DNA for the CDR3 is TGTGCCAGCAGTTGGGACTACCAAGAGACCCAGTACTTC. Protein: CASSWDYQETQYF.

Only a few counts were recorded for this clone. V gene TRBV5-1 combines with J gene TRBJ1-1; D ambiguous. The germline V and J ends were trimmed by 0 bases and 1 base, with 13 bases remaining between them. Germline CDR1 reads SGHRS; CDR2 reads YFSETQ. The CDR3 spans 16 residues. The chain's CDR3 is CASSLGLDGKNTEAFF. CDR3 coding DNA: TGCGCCAGCAGCTTGGGGTTGGACGGGAAGAACACTGAAGCTTTCTTT.

This rearrangement joins TRBV5-1 to TRBJ1-1; 7 bases line up with TRBD1. The trim removed 1 base at V and 0 bases at J, leaving 9 bases unmatched. Germline V gene sequence: CDR1 SGHRS, CDR2 YFSETQ. The CDR3 contains 17 residues. The DNA of the CDR3 is TGCGCCAGCAGCTTGATCCGGGACAGCCTAATGAACACTGAAGCTTTCTTT. The encoded protein is CASSLIRDSLMNTEAFF. Drawing the rest from reference TRBV5-1 and TRBJ1-1, the complete variable domain is KAGVTQTPRYLIKTRGQQVTLSCSPISGHRSVSWYQQTPGQGLQFLFEYFSETQRNKGNFPGRFSGRQFSNSRSEMNVSTLELGDSALYLCASSLIRDSLMNTEAFFGQGTRLTVV.

The V and J genes are TRBV13 and TRBJ2-7; 8 bases line up with TRBD2. J was trimmed by 1 base and V by 1 base; bases with no gene match: 6. This CDR3 region has 16 residues. Germline V gene data show CDR1 as PRHDT and CDR2 as FYEKMQ (reference sequence). DNA for the CDR3: TGTGCCAGCAGCTTAGAAGGTAGCGGGGCTTCCTACGAGCAGTACTTC. It yields the protein CASSLEGSGASYEQYF. Based on the CDR3 plus reference TRBV13 and TRBJ2-7, the full variable domain is AAGVIQSPRHLIKEKRETATLKCYPIPRHDTVYWYQQGPGQDPQFLISFYEKMQSDKGSIPDRFSAQQFSDYHSELNMSSLELGDSALYFCASSLEGSGASYEQYFGPGTRLTVT.

A word on this clone: The junction differs from germline at one of its ends, possibly a read error. The CDR3 DNA sequence: TGTGCCAGCAGTTACAAGGGACAGGGCCGAGATTTT. It is translated as CASSYKGQGRDF. The gene calls are TRBV6-6 and TRBJ2-3; 9 bases agree with TRBD1. The CDR3 totals 12 residues. CDR1 and CDR2 (germline): MNHNY, SVGAGI (reference sequence).

The chain couples TRBV30 to TRBJ1-1, with a possible D match to TRBD1 (5 bases). Trimming took off 4 bases at V and 1 base at J, with 13 bases between the two ends. Germline values: CDR1 GTSNPN, CDR2 SVGIG (reference sequence). The CDR3 has 14 residues. CDR3: CAWNIRVRNTEAFF. The CDR3 DNA sequence: TGTGCCTGGAATATCAGGGTGAGGAACACTGAAGCTTTCTTT.

The rearrangement uses TRBV7-2 and TRBJ2-1; D is possibly TRBD2 (6 bases). The CDR3 loop spans 14 amino acids. The V end was cut by 2 bases, the J end by 10 bases, with 15 bases between. Per the germline V gene, CDR1 is SGHTA and CDR2 is FQGNSA. CDR3 DNA sequence: TGTGCCAGCAGCTTAAATGGCGGGGTGGAGGAGCAGTTCTTC. The encoded protein is CASSLNGGVEEQFF.

The genes are TRBV5-4 and TRBJ2-3; D call uncertain. The V end was cut by 4 bases, the J end by 2 bases, with 5 bases between. This CDR3 has 12 residues. The germline CDR1 and CDR2 sequences are SGHNT and YYREEE (reference sequence). The CDR3: CASSTTTDTQYF. The CDR3 DNA sequence: TGTGCCAGCAGCACCACCACAGATACGCAGTATTTT.

The chain joins TRBV3-1 (or the pseudogene TRBV3-2) to TRBJ1-1; TRBD1 matches 8 bases. Germline CDR1 and CDR2: LGHDT and YNNKEL (reference sequence). The V segment lost 5 bases and the J segment 4 bases; nucleotides outside the gene matches: 6. The CDR3 loop spans 14 amino acids. The CDR3 nucleotides are TGTGCCAGCAGCTCCCGGACAGGGACCACTGAAGCTTTCTTT. Encoded protein: CASSSRTGTTEAFF.

This clone is a singleton in its sample. The V and J genes are TRBV5-4 and TRBJ1-1; 8 bases are shared with TRBD1. The CDR3 sequence is 14 residues long. CDR1 is SGHNT, CDR2 YYREEE, per germline (reference sequence). Trimming took 2 bases from V and 4 from J; bases not matched to a gene: 4. For the CDR3, the DNA is TGTGCCAGCAGCTTCAGGGGGCTTGGCACTGAAGCTTTCTTT. Amino acid sequence: CASSFRGLGTEAFF.

V is TRBV3-1 (or the pseudogene TRBV3-2) and J is TRBJ1-2; 8 nucleotides line up with TRBD1. The V gene's germline CDR1 is LGHDT and CDR2 YNNKEL (reference sequence). The CDR3 has 15 amino acids. Trimming removed 4 bases from V and 4 bases from J; junction bases left unmatched: 8. The CDR3 sequence is CASSLTSDRVYGYTF. The CDR3 nucleotides read TGTGCCAGCAGCCTGACTTCGGACAGGGTCTATGGCTACACCTTC.

V is TRBV30 and J is TRBJ1-2; possibly TRBD1 for D (5 bases). Trimming stripped 4 bases from V and 8 bases from J, with 17 bases between. This CDR3 spans 13 amino acids. Germline-derived CDR1 and CDR2 are GTSNPN and SVGIG (reference sequence). The CDR3 spells CAWTPVGVGGYTF. The CDR3 DNA reads TGTGCCTGGACCCCCGTGGGGGTAGGAGGCTACACCTTC.